This is a list of T cell receptor beta chains from one sample in a study of cytomegalovirus exposure and HLA in healthy donors. The protocol was immunoSEQ multiplex PCR, while the TCRdb copy is restricted to in-frame clones and leaves out a portion. The sample has about 170,000 clones, around 80% seen once. The sample consisted of PBMCs. These receptors all stem from a male donor in good health and CMV-seronegative. The CDR3 runs from the conserved cysteine through the conserved F or W. The D gene is left open where the match is weak. Clone size is shown for a subset of rows, as once, few, many or a class of expanded clone.

clone_size: once; j_call: TRBJ2-7; v_call: TRBV10-3; d_call: TRBD2; cdr3_aa: CAMGDYIPYEQYF; cdr3_nt: TGTGCCATGGGGGACTACATACCCTACGAGCAGTACTTC
clone_size: NA; j_call: TRBJ1-1; v_call: TRBV4-3; d_call: NA; cdr3_aa: CASSQGTKASTEAFF; cdr3_nt: TGCGCCAGCAGCCAAGGGACTAAAGCGAGCACTGAAGCTTTCTTT
clone_size: NA; j_call: TRBJ2-2; v_call: TRBV5-4; d_call: NA; cdr3_aa: CASSLPLEGELFF; cdr3_nt: TGTGCCAGCAGCTTACCACTCGAAGGGGAGCTGTTTTTT
clone_size: few; j_call: TRBJ1-1; v_call: TRBV4-1; d_call: TRBD1; cdr3_aa: CASSHGGTGTGVAGTEAFF; cdr3_nt: TGCGCCAGCAGCCATGGCGGCACCGGGACAGGGGTAGCCGGGACTGAAGCTTTCTTT
clone_size: NA; j_call: TRBJ1-1; v_call: TRBV7-9; d_call: TRBD1; cdr3_aa: CASSPGTGGVLAFF; cdr3_nt: TGTGCCAGCAGCCCCGGGACAGGGGGCGTTTTGGCTTTCTTT
clone_size: NA; j_call: TRBJ2-1; v_call: TRBV5-1; d_call: TRBD1; cdr3_aa: CASSRTGGAYNEQFF; cdr3_nt: TGCGCCAGCAGCCGGACAGGGGGCGCCTACAATGAGCAGTTCTTC
clone_size: NA; j_call: TRBJ1-1; v_call: TRBV6-5; d_call: NA; cdr3_aa: CASSYSGGRTEAFF; cdr3_nt: TGTGCCAGCAGTTACTCAGGGGGACGCACTGAAGCTTTCTTT
clone_size: NA; j_call: TRBJ2-1; v_call: TRBV7-7; d_call: TRBD2; cdr3_aa: CASSGLAGGYNEQFF; cdr3_nt: TGTGCCAGCAGCGGTCTAGCGGGGGGGTACAATGAGCAGTTCTTC
clone_size: NA; j_call: TRBJ2-7; v_call: TRBV18; d_call: TRBD1; cdr3_aa: CASSPSGTVPYEQYF; cdr3_nt: TGTGCCAGCTCACCATCCGGGACAGTACCCTACGAGCAGTACTTC
clone_size: once; j_call: TRBJ1-5; v_call: TRBV30; d_call: NA; cdr3_aa: CAWTSGGDQPQHF; cdr3_nt: TGTGCCTGGACCAGCGGGGGGGATCAGCCCCAGCATTTT
clone_size: once; j_call: TRBJ1-2; v_call: TRBV10-3; d_call: NA; cdr3_aa: CAISDTGVSNYGYTF; cdr3_nt: TGTGCCATCAGTGACACAGGAGTTTCTAACTATGGCTACACCTTC
clone_size: NA; j_call: TRBJ2-1; v_call: TRBV5-5; d_call: NA; cdr3_aa: CASSLANDEQFF; cdr3_nt: TGTGCCAGCAGCTTGGCTAACGATGAGCAGTTCTTC
clone_size: NA; j_call: TRBJ2-2; v_call: TRBV7-9; d_call: TRBD2; cdr3_aa: CASSPRPGGTGELFF; cdr3_nt: TGTGCCAGCAGCCCCAGGCCGGGAGGTACCGGGGAGCTGTTTTTT
clone_size: few; j_call: TRBJ1-5; v_call: TRBV30; d_call: TRBD1; cdr3_aa: CAWSVRDRTNQPQHF; cdr3_nt: TGTGCCTGGAGTGTTAGGGACAGGACCAATCAGCCCCAGCATTTT
clone_size: NA; j_call: TRBJ1-4; v_call: TRBV25-1; d_call: TRBD1; cdr3_aa: CASSARQGRVEKLFF; cdr3_nt: TGTGCCAGCAGTGCGCGACAGGGTCGGGTTGAAAAACTGTTTTTT
clone_size: NA; j_call: TRBJ2-5; v_call: TRBV13; d_call: TRBD1; cdr3_aa: CASSARTGDETQYF; cdr3_nt: TGTGCCAGCAGCGCAAGGACAGGGGATGAGACCCAGTACTTC
clone_size: NA; j_call: TRBJ1-1; v_call: TRBV13; d_call: NA; cdr3_aa: CASSPPPRGRNTEAFF; cdr3_nt: TGTGCCAGCAGCCCACCCCCTAGGGGCCGGAACACTGAAGCTTTCTTT
clone_size: few; j_call: TRBJ2-1; v_call: TRBV5-4; d_call: TRBD2; cdr3_aa: CASSPGLAGGYNEQFF; cdr3_nt: TGTGCCAGCAGCCCTGGACTAGCGGGGGGTTACAATGAGCAGTTCTTC
clone_size: NA; j_call: TRBJ2-3; v_call: TRBV30; d_call: TRBD2; cdr3_aa: CAWTPGGGLADTQYF; cdr3_nt: TGTGCCTGGACCCCCGGGGGGGGATTGGCAGATACGCAGTATTTT
clone_size: NA; j_call: TRBJ1-1; v_call: TRBV27; d_call: TRBD1; cdr3_aa: CASSTVTGGGNTEAFF; cdr3_nt: TGTGCCAGCAGTACAGTAACAGGGGGTGGAAACACTGAAGCTTTCTTT
clone_size: NA; j_call: TRBJ1-2; v_call: TRBV10-2; d_call: NA; cdr3_aa: CATRGVLLSGGYTF; cdr3_nt: TGCGCCACCCGGGGGGTTCTCTTATCCGGTGGCTACACCTTC
clone_size: NA; j_call: TRBJ1-6; v_call: TRBV7-9; d_call: NA; cdr3_aa: CASSSGQSNSPLHF; cdr3_nt: TGTGCCAGCAGCTCCGGACAGAGCAATTCACCCCTCCACTTT